Following are 19 T cell receptor beta chains from one sample sequenced in a study of post-analysis software for immune sequencing data. Whole-study findings and limits: Five or six TRBV segments were significantly more frequent in patients than in controls. TRBV5-6, TRBV5-1 and TRBV20-1 were among these segments.

Their recognized antigens are unknown. Incorporated into the TCR beta cDNA libraries were unique molecular identifiers, which served to reduce PCR and sequencing biases. One entry per CDR3 protein results from TCRdb running MiXCR on the PCR reads. The table shows hundreds of thousands of distinct CDR3 sequences, with under 70% occurring only once. The sample taken for sequencing was blood. These receptors all stem from a girl aged 10 to 17 with multiple sclerosis.

The sample holds one count of this clonotype. Germline is not matched at one junction end, which may reflect a read error. The chain joins TRBV3-1 to TRBJ2-5; TRBD1 matches at 7 bases. This CDR3 spans 19 amino acids. Per the germline V gene, CDR1 is LGHDT and CDR2 is YNNKEL (reference sequence). The CDR3 sequence: CASSQETSGTEGLRETQYF. The CDR3 DNA reads TGTGCTAGCAGCCAAGAGACTTCCGGGACAGAGGGCTTGAGAGAGACCCAGTACTTC.

The rearrangement links TRBV4-1 to TRBJ2-3, with D uncertain. Germline values: CDR1 MGHRA, CDR2 YSYEKL. The CDR3 length is 16 residues. Trimming cost V 5 bases and J 2 bases, with 17 bases left between them. CDR3 DNA sequence: TGCGCCAGCAGCAAAATTCCCCAGCCCACCACAGATACGCAGTATTTT. It is translated as CASSKIPQPTTDTQYF.

The rearrangement joins TRBV27 to TRBJ2-7, with D tentatively TRBD1 (5 bases). This CDR3 contains 15 residues. Trimming cost V 1 base and J 3 bases, with 13 bases left between them. Germline V gives CDR1 MNHEY, CDR2 SMNVEV (reference sequence). CDR3 coding DNA: TGTGCCAGCAGTTTATACAGACAGCCTTTCTACGAGCAGTACTTC. It specifies CASSLYRQPFYEQYF.

About this clonotype: Lacking the conserved final phenylalanine or tryptophan, this CDR3 likely reflects a read error. CDR3 amino acids: CASGTGTGGLDEQFV. The CDR3 DNA sequence: TGTGCCAGCGGCACCGGGACAGGGGGCCTCGATGAGCAGTTCGTC. The chain employs TRBV6-2 or TRBV6-3 and TRBJ2-1, with 12 bases matching TRBD1. Looked up from germline, CDR1 is MNHEY and CDR2 is SVGEGT. The J segment lost 8 bases and the V segment lost 8 bases, leaving 10 bases of the junction unmatched. The CDR3 has 15 amino acids.

The chain links TRBV20-1 to TRBJ2-7; TRBD1 matches at 8 bases. Losses at the gene ends were 3 bases for V and 4 bases for J; bases not matched to a gene: 8. This CDR3 is 14 amino acids long. CDR1 DFQATT and CDR2 SNEGSKA come from the germline V gene (reference sequence). For the CDR3, the DNA is TGCAGTGCTAGGAAAGGGACAGGTTTTTACGAGCAGTACTTC. Translating it yields CSARKGTGFYEQYF.

J is TRBJ2-7 and V is TRBV5-6; D is unclear. The CDR3 spans 14 residues. The V end lost 4 bases, the J end lost 2 bases, and 13 bases lay between the germline ends. CDR1 SGHDT and CDR2 YYEEEE come from the germline V gene. CDR3 coding DNA: TGTGCCAGCAGCCGGGCAGCGACCGCCTACGAGCAGTACTTC. Translated: CASSRAATAYEQYF.

The rearrangement joins TRBV10-3 to TRBJ2-3; TRBD2 might be the D (5 bases). Trimming took off 10 bases at V and 4 bases at J, with 12 bases between the two ends. The CDR3 is 12 amino acids. In germline, CDR1 is ENHRY, CDR2 SYGVKD. The CDR3 region is CATAGGPDTQYF. CDR3 coding DNA: TGTGCCACAGCAGGCGGGCCAGATACGCAGTATTTT.

The genes are TRBV7-2 and TRBJ2-3, with 11 bases fitting TRBD2. V was clipped by 3 bases and J by 3 bases; unmatched bases: 5. The CDR3 has 16 amino acids. Per the germline V gene, CDR1 is SGHTA and CDR2 is FQGNSA. This CDR3 reads CASSFMGLAATDTQYF. The CDR3 nucleotides read TGTGCCAGCAGCTTTATGGGACTAGCGGCTACAGATACGCAGTATTTT.

As regards this clonotype: A junction boundary mismatches the germline segment, possibly from a read error. This chain links TRBV6-5 with TRBJ2-1; D gene ambiguous. Per germline, CDR1 MNHEY and CDR2 SVGAGI. The CDR3 runs 14 residues. The CDR3 reads CASRYSLESGEQFF. CDR3 sequence (DNA): TGTGCCAGCAGGTACTCTCTAGAGTCTGGTGAGCAGTTCTTC.

The chain has TRBV11-2 and TRBJ2-7; no firm D call. Germline V gene lookup returns CDR1 SGHAT and CDR2 FQNNGV. The V and J ends lost 2 bases and 0 bases respectively, with 11 bases between them. The CDR3 loop spans 15 amino acids. CDR3 sequence reads: CASSLSGPTSYEQYF. CDR3 nucleotide sequence: TGTGCCAGCAGCTTATCTGGGCCGACCTCCTACGAGCAGTACTTC.

The chain joins TRBV4-1 to TRBJ2-1; 9 bases are shared with TRBD2. The CDR3 has 17 amino acids. J lost 7 bases, V lost 0 bases, and 10 bases had no gene match. CDR1 MGHRA and CDR2 YSYEKL come from the germline V gene. CDR3 in DNA: TGCGCCAGCAGCCAAGACGTCCTGGCGGGAGGGAGGAATGAGCAGTTCTTC. Protein: CASSQDVLAGGRNEQFF.

The V gene is TRBV29-1, the J gene TRBJ1-2, with TRBD1 matching 8 bases. With V trimmed by 6 bases and J by 8 bases, 11 bases remained unmatched. The CDR3 runs 13 residues. Germline CDR1 and CDR2: SQVTM and ANQGSEA. The CDR3 DNA sequence: TGCAGCGTCGAGACAGGGGAAGTGAACGGCTACACCTTC. Translation gives CSVETGEVNGYTF.

This clonotype occurred a few times. The chain has TRBV7-2 and TRBJ2-1, with D hard to call. The CDR3 runs 18 residues. V shed 0 bases and J shed 0 bases, with 15 bases lying between them. The V gene's germline CDR1 is SGHTA and CDR2 FQGNSA. CDR3 loop: CASSLAFLGRNSYNEQFF. The DNA of the CDR3 is TGTGCCAGCAGCTTAGCCTTTTTGGGCCGAAACTCCTACAATGAGCAGTTCTTC.

This clonotype was observed a few times. V and J are TRBV20-1 and TRBJ1-2; unclear D gene. The V gene's germline CDR1 is DFQATT and CDR2 SNEGSKA (reference sequence). The CDR3 is 15 amino acids. The V end was cut by 5 bases, the J end by 3 bases, with 19 bases between. CDR3 in DNA: TGCAGTGCTGACAATAGAGACGCGGAGGACTATGGCTACACCTTC. Protein sequence: CSADNRDAEDYGYTF.

This clonotype was counted many times. The gene calls are TRBV5-1 and TRBJ1-6; D might be TRBD1 (6 bases). V was clipped by 4 bases and J by 10 bases, with 18 bases between them. In germline, CDR1 is SGHRS, CDR2 YFSETQ. This CDR3 is built from 15 residues. The CDR3 here is CASSRTQGLGSPLHF. As DNA, the CDR3 is TGCGCCAGCAGCCGCACACAGGGTCTGGGATCACCCCTCCACTTT.

The chain couples TRBV7-8 to TRBJ2-1; 8 nucleotides align to TRBD1. From germline, CDR1 is SGHVS and CDR2 FQNEAQ. The CDR3 is made up of 14 amino acids. Losses at the gene ends were 5 bases for V and 10 bases for J; bases not matched to a gene: 10. The CDR3 nucleotides read TGTGCCAGCAGCCTTGGGGCAGGGGGCGGCGAGCAGTTCTTC. This sequence encodes CASSLGAGGGEQFF.

Many counts were recorded for this clonotype. The chain combines TRBV27 with TRBJ2-1, with 11 bases aligning to TRBD2. Trimming at V came to 5 bases and at J to 3 bases, leaving 3 bases not matched to a gene. CDR1 MNHEY and CDR2 SMNVEV come from the germline V gene (reference sequence). There are 15 residues in the CDR3. The chain's CDR3 is CASSLGTSGYNEQFF. The CDR3 coding sequence is TGTGCCAGCAGTCTCGGGACTAGCGGCTACAATGAGCAGTTCTTC.

This chain connects TRBV5-1 to TRBJ2-4, with D perhaps TRBD1 (5 bases). The end of the DNA is better explained by TRBJ2-7, so the J call may be wrong. The CDR3 length is 16 residues. CDR1 and CDR2 (germline): SGHRS, YFSETQ. This CDR3 is CASSFSAIDRTYEQYF. In DNA form, the CDR3 reads TGCGCCAGCAGCTTCTCGGCTATAGACAGAACCTACGAGCAGTACTTC.

The chain couples TRBV7-3 to TRBJ2-5; TRBD1 agrees at 7 bases. The CDR3 is 15 residues long. Germline V lookup: CDR1 SGHTA, CDR2 FQGTGA. The J segment lost 1 base and the V segment lost 5 bases, leaving 7 bases of the junction unmatched. CDR3 in amino acids: CASSPGTAVQETQYF. CDR3 coding DNA: TGTGCCAGCAGCCCCGGGACAGCAGTCCAAGAGACCCAGTACTTC. The entire variable domain, with the rest obtained from reference TRBV7-3 and TRBJ2-5, is as follows: GAGVSQTPSNKVTEKGKYVELRCDPISGHTALYWYRQSLGQGPEFLIYFQGTGAADDSGLPNDRFFAVRPEGSVSTLKIQRTERGDSAVYLCASSPGTAVQETQYFGPGTRLLVL.